These T cell receptor beta chains were read from a single sample in a study of T cell changes during pregnancy in multiple sclerosis. Some clones are missing from TCRdb's copy, which holds only in-frame ones; the method was immunoSEQ multiplex PCR. Of 51,000 or so clones detected, 90% to 95% appear once; the ten largest clones hold around 2%. The starting material was peripheral blood, obtained in the second trimester of pregnancy. The receptors come from a female donor with multiple sclerosis, enrolled in a pregnancy study. Both conserved end residues are part of each CDR3. Each record gives: CDR3 length, V gene, clone size, D gene, J gene, CDR3 protein, CDR3 DNA. The D gene is left open where the match is weak. Rows may omit the clone size; those that give it use once, few, many or a size class.

CDR3 length: 15
V gene: TRBV7-9
clone size: -
D gene: TRBD1
J gene: TRBJ2-1
CDR3 protein: CAGGGTGSSYNEQFF
CDR3 DNA: TGTGCCGGGGGGGGGACAGGGAGCTCCTACAATGAGCAGTTCTTC

CDR3 length: 17
V gene: TRBV27
clone size: -
D gene: TRBD2
J gene: TRBJ2-2
CDR3 protein: CASSPLGREGLTGELFF
CDR3 DNA: TGTGCCAGCAGTCCCTTGGGGCGGGAGGGCCTCACCGGGGAGCTGTTTTTT

CDR3 length: 15
V gene: TRBV4-1
clone size: -
D gene: -
J gene: TRBJ2-2
CDR3 protein: CASSQQTGHGGELFF
CDR3 DNA: TGCGCCAGCAGCCAACAAACCGGACATGGCGGGGAGCTGTTTTTT

CDR3 length: 16
V gene: TRBV9
clone size: -
D gene: -
J gene: TRBJ2-3
CDR3 protein: CASSVGDSARTDTQYF
CDR3 DNA: TGTGCCAGCAGCGTAGGGGATAGCGCGCGCACAGATACGCAGTATTTT

CDR3 length: 15
V gene: TRBV7-6
clone size: -
D gene: TRBD2
J gene: TRBJ2-1
CDR3 protein: CASRSIAGGPGEQFF
CDR3 DNA: TGTGCCAGCAGATCCATAGCGGGAGGGCCTGGTGAGCAGTTCTTC

CDR3 length: 15
V gene: TRBV6-6
clone size: once
D gene: TRBD2
J gene: TRBJ2-1
CDR3 protein: CASSYAAGGRNEQFF
CDR3 DNA: TGTGCCAGCAGTTACGCAGCGGGAGGGCGAAATGAGCAGTTCTTC

CDR3 length: 16
V gene: TRBV6-1
clone size: -
D gene: TRBD1
J gene: TRBJ1-5
CDR3 protein: CASSDRQGRGNQPQHF
CDR3 DNA: TGTGCCAGCAGTGACCGACAGGGGCGGGGGAATCAGCCCCAGCATTTT

CDR3 length: 14
V gene: TRBV2
clone size: -
D gene: TRBD1
J gene: TRBJ1-5
CDR3 protein: CASSRDRAGKPQHF
CDR3 DNA: TGTGCCAGCAGCCGGGACAGGGCCGGGAAGCCCCAGCATTTT

CDR3 length: 11
V gene: TRBV28
clone size: -
D gene: TRBD1
J gene: TRBJ1-5
CDR3 protein: CPQTGGQPQHF
CDR3 DNA: TGTCCCCAGACAGGGGGTCAGCCCCAGCATTTT

CDR3 length: 15
V gene: TRBV27
clone size: -
D gene: TRBD2
J gene: TRBJ2-5
CDR3 protein: CASRGLAGGKETQYF
CDR3 DNA: TGTGCCAGCAGGGGACTAGCGGGAGGGAAGGAGACCCAGTACTTC

CDR3 length: 14
V gene: TRBV6-1
clone size: -
D gene: -
J gene: TRBJ2-1
CDR3 protein: CASTTRGPYNEQFF
CDR3 DNA: TGTGCCAGCACCACAAGGGGCCCTTACAATGAGCAGTTCTTC

CDR3 length: 15
V gene: TRBV27
clone size: -
D gene: TRBD2
J gene: TRBJ2-7
CDR3 protein: CASRDGTSGKGEQYF
CDR3 DNA: TGTGCCAGCAGAGACGGGACTAGCGGGAAAGGCGAGCAGTACTTC

CDR3 length: 12
V gene: TRBV7-2
clone size: once
D gene: -
J gene: TRBJ2-3
CDR3 protein: CASSLGGNTQYF
CDR3 DNA: TGTGCCAGCAGCTTAGGCGGGAATACGCAGTATTTT

CDR3 length: 14
V gene: TRBV5-1
clone size: few
D gene: TRBD1
J gene: TRBJ2-1
CDR3 protein: CASSLGQGVVEQFF
CDR3 DNA: TGCGCCAGCAGCTTGGGGCAGGGGGTTGTTGAGCAGTTCTTC

CDR3 length: 17
V gene: TRBV4-1
clone size: once
D gene: TRBD1
J gene: TRBJ1-1
CDR3 protein: CASSQIGLQGPNTEAFF
CDR3 DNA: TGCGCCAGCAGCCAGATAGGGCTACAGGGGCCGAACACTGAAGCTTTCTTT

CDR3 length: 15
V gene: TRBV29-1
clone size: -
D gene: TRBD1
J gene: TRBJ2-5
CDR3 protein: CSVGRGTDTQETQYF
CDR3 DNA: TGCAGCGTTGGAAGGGGGACAGACACTCAAGAGACCCAGTACTTC

CDR3 length: 13
V gene: TRBV19
clone size: once
D gene: TRBD2
J gene: TRBJ2-5
CDR3 protein: CASSREGRETQYF
CDR3 DNA: TGTGCCAGTAGTAGGGAGGGGCGGGAGACCCAGTACTTC

CDR3 length: 13
V gene: TRBV7-3
clone size: -
D gene: -
J gene: TRBJ2-5
CDR3 protein: CASSKGLLETQYF
CDR3 DNA: TGTGCCAGCAGCAAGGGACTGCTCGAGACCCAGTACTTC

CDR3 length: 16
V gene: TRBV28
clone size: -
D gene: TRBD1
J gene: TRBJ2-5
CDR3 protein: CASSSRDRDDQETQYF
CDR3 DNA: TGTGCCAGCAGTTCCAGGGACAGGGATGACCAAGAGACCCAGTACTTC

CDR3 length: 16
V gene: TRBV29-1
clone size: -
D gene: -
J gene: TRBJ2-3
CDR3 protein: CSVEPGGRGRTDTQYF
CDR3 DNA: TGCAGCGTTGAGCCGGGCGGGCGGGGGCGCACAGATACGCAGTATTTT

CDR3 length: 13
V gene: TRBV7-3
clone size: -
D gene: -
J gene: TRBJ2-1
CDR3 protein: CASSYGQTNEQFF
CDR3 DNA: TGTGCCAGCAGCTATGGACAAACCAATGAGCAGTTCTTC

CDR3 length: 13
V gene: TRBV6-4
clone size: many
D gene: -
J gene: TRBJ2-1
CDR3 protein: CASSESGRHEQFF
CDR3 DNA: TGTGCCAGCAGTGAATCAGGGCGCCATGAGCAGTTCTTC

CDR3 length: 13
V gene: TRBV29-1
clone size: -
D gene: -
J gene: TRBJ2-7
CDR3 protein: CSVGLSSNYEQYF
CDR3 DNA: TGCAGCGTTGGCCTTTCCTCTAACTACGAGCAGTACTTC

CDR3 length: 14
V gene: TRBV11-3
clone size: -
D gene: -
J gene: TRBJ2-2
CDR3 protein: CASSLDRGTGELFF
CDR3 DNA: TGTGCCAGCAGCTTAGACAGGGGCACCGGGGAGCTGTTTTTT

CDR3 length: 17
V gene: TRBV18
clone size: -
D gene: TRBD1
J gene: TRBJ2-6
CDR3 protein: CASSPNGQGSGANVLTF
CDR3 DNA: TGTGCCAGCTCACCGAATGGACAGGGGAGTGGGGCCAACGTCCTGACTTTC

CDR3 length: 14
V gene: TRBV5-1
clone size: -
D gene: -
J gene: TRBJ1-4
CDR3 protein: CASSLDRANEKLFF
CDR3 DNA: TGCGCCAGCAGCTTGGATAGAGCTAATGAAAAACTGTTTTTT

CDR3 length: 14
V gene: TRBV6-1
clone size: many
D gene: -
J gene: TRBJ1-1
CDR3 protein: CASNRAGEGTEAFF
CDR3 DNA: TGTGCCAGCAATCGGGCAGGGGAGGGCACTGAAGCTTTCTTT

CDR3 length: 18
V gene: TRBV28
clone size: -
D gene: -
J gene: TRBJ2-2
CDR3 protein: CASTTRYKTMRVTGELFF
CDR3 DNA: TGTGCCAGCACCACCCGGTACAAAACTATGCGTGTCACCGGGGAGCTGTTTTTT

CDR3 length: 12
V gene: TRBV5-1
clone size: -
D gene: -
J gene: TRBJ1-2
CDR3 protein: CASSPGGFGYTF
CDR3 DNA: TGCGCCAGCAGCCCCGGGGGTTTTGGCTACACCTTC

CDR3 length: 13
V gene: TRBV28
clone size: -
D gene: -
J gene: TRBJ2-1
CDR3 protein: CASSSDWDNEQFF
CDR3 DNA: TGTGCCAGCAGCTCTGACTGGGACAATGAGCAGTTCTTC

CDR3 length: 16
V gene: TRBV7-2
clone size: -
D gene: -
J gene: TRBJ2-3
CDR3 protein: CASTRSRGASTDTQYF
CDR3 DNA: TGTGCCAGCACCAGGAGCCGTGGGGCTAGCACAGATACGCAGTATTTT